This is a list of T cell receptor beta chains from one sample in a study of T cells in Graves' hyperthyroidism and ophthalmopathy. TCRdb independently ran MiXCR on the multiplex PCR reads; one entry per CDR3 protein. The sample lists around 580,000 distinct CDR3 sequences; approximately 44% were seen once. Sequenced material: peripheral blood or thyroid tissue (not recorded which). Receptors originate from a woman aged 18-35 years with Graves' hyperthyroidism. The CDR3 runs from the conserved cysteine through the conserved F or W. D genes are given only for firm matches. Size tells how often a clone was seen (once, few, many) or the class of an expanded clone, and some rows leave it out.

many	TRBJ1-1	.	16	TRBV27	CASSLRAGTRNTEAFF	TGTGCCAGCAGTTTACGTGCAGGGACCAGGAACACTGAAGCTTTCTTT
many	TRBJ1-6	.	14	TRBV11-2	CASSLVSRRSPLHF	TGTGCCAGCAGCTTAGTGAGCAGGAGGTCACCCCTCCACTTT
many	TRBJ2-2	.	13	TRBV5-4	CASNGPFSGELFF	TGTGCCAGCAACGGACCATTTTCCGGGGAGCTGTTTTTT
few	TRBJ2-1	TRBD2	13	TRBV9	CASSETSVNEQFF	TGTGCCAGTTCCGAGACTAGCGTCAATGAGCAGTTCTTC
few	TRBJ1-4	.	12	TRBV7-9	CASRQGTEKLFF	TGTGCCAGCCGGCAGGGGACTGAAAAACTGTTTTTT
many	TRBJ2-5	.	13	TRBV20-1	CSAREGNLGTQYF	TGCAGTGCTAGAGAGGGGAACCTGGGGACCCAGTACTTC
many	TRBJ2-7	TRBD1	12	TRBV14	CASSQVGGQGAF	TGTGCCAGCAGCCAAGTAGGAGGACAGGGAGCTTTC
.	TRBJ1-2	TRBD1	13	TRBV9	CASSVNRGYGYTF	TGTGCCAGCAGCGTCAACAGGGGCTATGGCTACACCTTC
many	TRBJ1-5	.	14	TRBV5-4	CASSPGDGIGPQHF	TGTGCCAGCAGCCCGGGTGACGGGATCGGGCCCCAGCATTTT
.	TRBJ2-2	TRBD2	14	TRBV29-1	CSTLAGGLTGELFF	TGCAGCACGTTAGCGGGAGGCCTCACCGGGGAGCTGTTTTTT
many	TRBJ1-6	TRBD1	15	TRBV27	CASSPGTVLNSPLHF	TGTGCCAGCAGTCCCGGGACAGTCCTTAATTCACCCCTCCACTTT
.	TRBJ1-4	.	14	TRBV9	CASSVEAGSEKLFF	TGTGCCAGCAGCGTAGAAGCAGGGTCCGAAAAACTGTTTTTT